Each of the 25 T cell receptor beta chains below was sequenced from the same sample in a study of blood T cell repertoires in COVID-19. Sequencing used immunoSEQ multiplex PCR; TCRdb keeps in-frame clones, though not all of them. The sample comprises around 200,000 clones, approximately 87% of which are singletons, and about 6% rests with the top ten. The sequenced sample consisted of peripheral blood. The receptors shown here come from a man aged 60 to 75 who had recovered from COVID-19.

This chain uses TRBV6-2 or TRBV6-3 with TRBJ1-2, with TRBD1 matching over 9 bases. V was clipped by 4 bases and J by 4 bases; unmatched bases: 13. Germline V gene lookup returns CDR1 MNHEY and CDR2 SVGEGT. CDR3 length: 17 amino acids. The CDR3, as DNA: TGTGCCAGCAGTTTCTCTCTACAGGGGGCCGTCGGCTATGGCTACACCTTC. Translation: CASSFSLQGAVGYGYTF.

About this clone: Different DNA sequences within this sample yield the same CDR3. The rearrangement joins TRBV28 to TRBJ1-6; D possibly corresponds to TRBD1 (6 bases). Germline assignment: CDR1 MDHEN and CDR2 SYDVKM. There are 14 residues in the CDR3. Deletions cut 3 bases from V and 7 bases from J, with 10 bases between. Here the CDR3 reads CASSFTGTNSPLHF. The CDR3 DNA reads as TGTGCCAGCAGTTTTACAGGGACCAATTCACCCCTCCACTTT.

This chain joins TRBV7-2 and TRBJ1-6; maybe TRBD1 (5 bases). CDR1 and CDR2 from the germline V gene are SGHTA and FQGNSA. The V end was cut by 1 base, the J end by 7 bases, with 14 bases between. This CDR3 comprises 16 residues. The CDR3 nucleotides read TGTGCCAGCAGCTTAGGGCCGGGACTGATGAATTCACCCCTCCACTTT. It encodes CASSLGPGLMNSPLHF.

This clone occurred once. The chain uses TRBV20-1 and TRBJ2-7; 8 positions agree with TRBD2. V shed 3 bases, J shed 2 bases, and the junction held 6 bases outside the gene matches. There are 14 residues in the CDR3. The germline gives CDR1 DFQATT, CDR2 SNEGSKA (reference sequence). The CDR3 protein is CSASSGTSAYEQYF. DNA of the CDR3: TGCAGTGCTAGTAGTGGGACTAGTGCCTACGAGCAGTACTTC.

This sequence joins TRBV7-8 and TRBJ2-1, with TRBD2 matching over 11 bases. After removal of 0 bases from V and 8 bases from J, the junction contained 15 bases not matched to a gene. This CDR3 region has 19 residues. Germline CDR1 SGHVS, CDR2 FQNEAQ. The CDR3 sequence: CASSLAGSWGLAALDEQFF. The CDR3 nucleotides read TGTGCCAGCAGCTTAGCGGGATCCTGGGGACTAGCGGCATTGGATGAGCAGTTCTTC.

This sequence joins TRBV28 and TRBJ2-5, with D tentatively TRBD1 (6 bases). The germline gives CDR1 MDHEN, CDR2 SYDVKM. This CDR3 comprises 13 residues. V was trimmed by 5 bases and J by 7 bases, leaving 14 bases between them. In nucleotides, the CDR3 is TGTGCCAGCAGTCATCACAGGGATGCGACCCAGTACTTC. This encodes CASSHHRDATQYF.

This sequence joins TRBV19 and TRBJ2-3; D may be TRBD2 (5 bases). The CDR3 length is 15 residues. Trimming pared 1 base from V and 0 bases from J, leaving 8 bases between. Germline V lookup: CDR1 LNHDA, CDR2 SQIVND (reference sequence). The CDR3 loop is CASSIAGSSTDTQYF. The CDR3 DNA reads TGTGCCAGTAGTATAGCGGGATCTAGCACAGATACGCAGTATTTT.

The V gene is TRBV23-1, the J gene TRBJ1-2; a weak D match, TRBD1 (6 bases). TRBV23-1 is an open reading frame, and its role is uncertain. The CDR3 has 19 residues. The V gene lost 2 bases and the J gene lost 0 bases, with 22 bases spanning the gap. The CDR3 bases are TGCGCCAGCAGTCAAGTTTATCTGGCGGGGGCAACCGCTAACTATGGCTACACCTTC. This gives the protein CASSQVYLAGATANYGYTF.

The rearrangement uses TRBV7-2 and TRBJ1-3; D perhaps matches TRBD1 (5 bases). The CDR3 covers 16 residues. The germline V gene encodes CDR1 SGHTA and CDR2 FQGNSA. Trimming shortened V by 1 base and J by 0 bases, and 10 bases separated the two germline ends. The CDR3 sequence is CASSLGATVSGNTIYF. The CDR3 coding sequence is TGTGCCAGCAGCTTAGGTGCGACAGTCTCTGGAAACACCATATATTTT.

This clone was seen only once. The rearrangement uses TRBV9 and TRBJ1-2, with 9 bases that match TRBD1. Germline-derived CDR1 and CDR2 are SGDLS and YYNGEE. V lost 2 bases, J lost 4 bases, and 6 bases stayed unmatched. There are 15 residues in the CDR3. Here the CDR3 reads CASSVTSGQGYGYTF. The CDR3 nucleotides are TGTGCCAGCAGCGTGACATCGGGACAGGGCTATGGCTACACCTTC.

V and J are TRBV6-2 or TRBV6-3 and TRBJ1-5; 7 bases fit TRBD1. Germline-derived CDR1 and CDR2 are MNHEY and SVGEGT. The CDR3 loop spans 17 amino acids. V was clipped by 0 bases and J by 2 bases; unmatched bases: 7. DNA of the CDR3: TGTGCCAGCAGTTACTCGAGACAGGGTGGCGGCAATCAGCCCCAGCATTTT. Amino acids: CASSYSRQGGGNQPQHF.

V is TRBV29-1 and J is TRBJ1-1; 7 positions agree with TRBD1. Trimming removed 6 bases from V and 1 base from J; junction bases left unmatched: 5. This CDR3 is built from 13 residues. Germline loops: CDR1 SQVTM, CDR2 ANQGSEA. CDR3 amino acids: CSVMDRRNTEAFF. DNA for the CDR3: TGCAGCGTAATGGACAGGCGGAACACTGAAGCTTTCTTT.

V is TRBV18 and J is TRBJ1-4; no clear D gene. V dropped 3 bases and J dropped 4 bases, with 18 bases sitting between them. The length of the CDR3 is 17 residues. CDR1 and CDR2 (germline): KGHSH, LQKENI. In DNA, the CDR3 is TGTGCCAGCTCACCGCTCCGATCAGGTTCCCTTAATGAAAAACTGTTTTTT. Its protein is CASSPLRSGSLNEKLFF.

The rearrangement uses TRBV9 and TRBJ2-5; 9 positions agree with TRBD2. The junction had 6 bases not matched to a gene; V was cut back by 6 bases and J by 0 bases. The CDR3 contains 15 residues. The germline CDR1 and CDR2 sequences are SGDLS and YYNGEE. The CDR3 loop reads CASTASGEYQETQYF. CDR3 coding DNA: TGTGCCAGCACCGCTAGCGGGGAGTACCAAGAGACCCAGTACTTC.

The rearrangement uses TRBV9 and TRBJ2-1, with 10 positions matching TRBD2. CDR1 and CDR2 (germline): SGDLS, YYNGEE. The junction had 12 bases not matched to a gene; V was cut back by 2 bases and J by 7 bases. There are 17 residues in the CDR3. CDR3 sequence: CASSVWPSGRRGNEQFF. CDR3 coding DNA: TGTGCCAGCAGCGTTTGGCCTAGCGGGAGAAGGGGGAATGAGCAGTTCTTC.

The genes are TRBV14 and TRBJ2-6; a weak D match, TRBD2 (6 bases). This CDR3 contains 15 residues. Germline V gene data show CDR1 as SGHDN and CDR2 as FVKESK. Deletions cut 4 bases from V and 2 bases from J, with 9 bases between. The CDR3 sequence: CASSRRGTGANVLTF. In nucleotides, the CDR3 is TGTGCCAGCAGCCGACGCGGGACTGGGGCCAACGTCCTGACTTTC.

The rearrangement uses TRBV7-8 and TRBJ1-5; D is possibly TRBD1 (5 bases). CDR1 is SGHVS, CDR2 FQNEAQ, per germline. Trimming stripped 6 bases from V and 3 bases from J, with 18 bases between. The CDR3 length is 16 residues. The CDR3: CASSSGGSTLNQPQHF. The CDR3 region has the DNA TGTGCCAGCAGTTCTGGGGGGTCAACTCTCAATCAGCCCCAGCATTTT.

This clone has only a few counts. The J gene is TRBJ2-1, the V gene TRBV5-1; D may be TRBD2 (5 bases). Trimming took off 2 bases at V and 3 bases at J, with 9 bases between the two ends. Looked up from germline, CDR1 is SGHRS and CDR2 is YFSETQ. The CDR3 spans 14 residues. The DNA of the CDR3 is TGCGCCAGCAGCTTCGACGGGGACTACAATGAGCAGTTCTTC. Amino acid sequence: CASSFDGDYNEQFF.

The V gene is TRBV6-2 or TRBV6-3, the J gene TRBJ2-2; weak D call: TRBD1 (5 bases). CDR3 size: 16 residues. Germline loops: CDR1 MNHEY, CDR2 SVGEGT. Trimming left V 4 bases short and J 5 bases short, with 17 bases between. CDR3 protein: CASSSSGQGDTGELFF. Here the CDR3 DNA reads TGTGCCAGCAGTTCTTCAGGGCAGGGCGATACCGGGGAGCTGTTTTTT.

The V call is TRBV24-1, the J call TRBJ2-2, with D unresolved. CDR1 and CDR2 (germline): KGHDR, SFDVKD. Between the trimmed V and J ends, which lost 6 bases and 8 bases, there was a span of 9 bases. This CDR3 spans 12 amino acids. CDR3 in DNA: TGTGCCACCAGTTCCGAGTCGGGGGAGCTGTTTTTT. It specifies CATSSESGELFF.

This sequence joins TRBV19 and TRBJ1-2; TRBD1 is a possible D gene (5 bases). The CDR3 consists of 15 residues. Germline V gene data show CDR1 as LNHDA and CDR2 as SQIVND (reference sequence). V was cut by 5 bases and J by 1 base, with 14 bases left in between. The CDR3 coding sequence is TGTGCCAGTAGTGCACAGGCGGCTGGTAACTATGGCTACACCTTC. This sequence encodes CASSAQAAGNYGYTF.

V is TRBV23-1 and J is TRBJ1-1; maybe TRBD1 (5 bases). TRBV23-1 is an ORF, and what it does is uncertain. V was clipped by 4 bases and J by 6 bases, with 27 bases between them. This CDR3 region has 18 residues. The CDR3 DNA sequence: TGCGCCAGCAGTCGCCCCGACCGGGGGATGAGGAGGTGGGCTGAAGCTTTCTTT. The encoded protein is CASSRPDRGMRRWAEAFF.

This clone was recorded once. The DNA of the CDR3 is TGTGCCAGCAGCTTTCACGGGTCCTACGAGCAGTACTTC. Its protein is CASSFHGSYEQYF. This rearrangement joins TRBV11-3 to TRBJ2-7; the D is unclear. V lost 3 bases and J 1 base, leaving 7 bases between the germline ends. The germline gives CDR1 SGHNT, CDR2 YENEEA. The CDR3 is 13 amino acids.

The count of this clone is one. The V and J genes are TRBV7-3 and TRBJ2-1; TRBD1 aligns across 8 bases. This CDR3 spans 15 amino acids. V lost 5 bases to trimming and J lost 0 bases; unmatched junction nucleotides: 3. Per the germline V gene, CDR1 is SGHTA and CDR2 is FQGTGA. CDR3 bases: TGTGCCAGCAGCCGACAGGGGAGCTCCTACAATGAGCAGTTCTTC. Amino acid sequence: CASSRQGSSYNEQFF.

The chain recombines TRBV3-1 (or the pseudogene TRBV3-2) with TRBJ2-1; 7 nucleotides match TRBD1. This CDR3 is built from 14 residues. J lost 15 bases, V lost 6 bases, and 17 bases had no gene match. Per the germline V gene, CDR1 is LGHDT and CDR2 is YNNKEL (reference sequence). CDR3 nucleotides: TGTGCCAGCAGGGTGGATCCGGGACAGAGTGACGCGTTCTTC. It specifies CASRVDPGQSDAFF.